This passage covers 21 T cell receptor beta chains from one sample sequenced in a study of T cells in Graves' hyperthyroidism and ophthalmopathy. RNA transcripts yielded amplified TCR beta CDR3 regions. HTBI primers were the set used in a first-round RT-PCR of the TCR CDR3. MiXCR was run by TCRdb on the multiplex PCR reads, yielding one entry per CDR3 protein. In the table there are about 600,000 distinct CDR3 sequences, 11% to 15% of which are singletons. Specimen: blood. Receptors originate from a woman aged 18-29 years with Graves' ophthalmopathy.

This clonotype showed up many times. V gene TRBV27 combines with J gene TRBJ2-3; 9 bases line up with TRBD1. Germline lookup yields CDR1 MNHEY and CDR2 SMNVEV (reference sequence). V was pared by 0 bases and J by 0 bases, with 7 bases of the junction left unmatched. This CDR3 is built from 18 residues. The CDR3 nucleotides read TGTGCCAGCAGTTTATCAACAGGGGGCCGACCTAGCACAGATACGCAGTATTTT. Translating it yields CASSLSTGGRPSTDTQYF.

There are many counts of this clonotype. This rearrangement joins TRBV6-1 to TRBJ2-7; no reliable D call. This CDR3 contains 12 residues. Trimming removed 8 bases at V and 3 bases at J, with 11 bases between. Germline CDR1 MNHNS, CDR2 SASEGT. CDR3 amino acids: CASGQVDYEQYF. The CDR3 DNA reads TGTGCCAGCGGGCAGGTGGACTACGAGCAGTACTTC.

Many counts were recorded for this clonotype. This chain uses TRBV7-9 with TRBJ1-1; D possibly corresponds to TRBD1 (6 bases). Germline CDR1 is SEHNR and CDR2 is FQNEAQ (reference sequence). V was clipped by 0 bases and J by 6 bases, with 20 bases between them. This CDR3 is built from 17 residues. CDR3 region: CASSLAQNWGAVAEAFF. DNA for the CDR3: TGTGCCAGCAGCTTAGCACAAAACTGGGGGGCCGTAGCTGAAGCTTTCTTT. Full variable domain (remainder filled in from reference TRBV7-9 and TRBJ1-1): DTGVSQNPRHKITKRGQNVTFRCDPISEHNRLYWYRQTLGQGPEFLTYFQNEAQLEKSRLLSDRFSAERPKGSFSTLEIQRTEQGDSAMYLCASSLAQNWGAVAEAFFGQGTRLTVV.

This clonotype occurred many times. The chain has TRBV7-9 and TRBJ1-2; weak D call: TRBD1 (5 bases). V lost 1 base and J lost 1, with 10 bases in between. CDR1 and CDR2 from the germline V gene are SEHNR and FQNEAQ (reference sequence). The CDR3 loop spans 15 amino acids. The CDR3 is CASSLDRMINYGYTF. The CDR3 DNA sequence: TGTGCCAGCAGCTTAGACAGGATGATTAACTATGGCTACACCTTC.

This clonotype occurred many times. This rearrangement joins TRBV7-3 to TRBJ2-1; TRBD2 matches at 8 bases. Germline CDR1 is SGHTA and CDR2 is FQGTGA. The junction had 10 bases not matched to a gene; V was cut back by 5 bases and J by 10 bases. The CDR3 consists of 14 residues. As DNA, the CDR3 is TGTGCCAGCAGCCCGGAAGCGGGGGTTGGCGAGCAGTTCTTC. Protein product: CASSPEAGVGEQFF. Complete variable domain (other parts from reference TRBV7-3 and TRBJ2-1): GAGVSQTPSNKVTEKGKYVELRCDPISGHTALYWYRQSLGQGPEFLIYFQGTGAADDSGLPNDRFFAVRPEGSVSTLKIQRTERGDSAVYLCASSPEAGVGEQFFGPGTRLTVL.

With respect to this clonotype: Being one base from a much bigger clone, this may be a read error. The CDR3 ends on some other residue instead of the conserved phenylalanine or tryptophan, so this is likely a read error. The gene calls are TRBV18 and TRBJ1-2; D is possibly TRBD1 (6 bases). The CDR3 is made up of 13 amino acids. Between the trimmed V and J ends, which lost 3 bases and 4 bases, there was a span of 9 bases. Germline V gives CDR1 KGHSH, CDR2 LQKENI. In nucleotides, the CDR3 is TGTGCCAGCTCACCGGACAGCTCCTATGGCTACACCCTC. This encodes CASSPDSSYGYTL.

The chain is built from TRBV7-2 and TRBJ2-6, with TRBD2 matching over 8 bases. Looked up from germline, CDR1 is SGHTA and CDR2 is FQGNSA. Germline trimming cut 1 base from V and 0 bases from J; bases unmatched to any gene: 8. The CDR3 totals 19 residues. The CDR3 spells CASSLVSGDIHSGANVLTF. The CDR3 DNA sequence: TGTGCCAGCAGCTTAGTTAGCGGGGACATCCACTCTGGGGCCAACGTCCTGACTTTC.

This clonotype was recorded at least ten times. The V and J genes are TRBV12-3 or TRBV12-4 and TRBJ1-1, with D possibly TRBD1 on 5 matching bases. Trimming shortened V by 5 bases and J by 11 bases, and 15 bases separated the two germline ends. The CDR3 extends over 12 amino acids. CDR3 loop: CASSPDKGSAFF. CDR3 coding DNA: TGTGCCAGCAGTCCGGACAAGGGTAGCGCTTTCTTT.

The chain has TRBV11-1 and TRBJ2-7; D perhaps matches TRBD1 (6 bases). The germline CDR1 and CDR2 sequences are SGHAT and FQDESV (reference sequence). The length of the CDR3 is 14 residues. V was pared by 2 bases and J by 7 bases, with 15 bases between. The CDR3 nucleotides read TGTGCCAGCAGCTTAAGTGCCGGGACAAGGGAGCAGTACTTC. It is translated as CASSLSAGTREQYF. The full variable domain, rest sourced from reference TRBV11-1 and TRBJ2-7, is EAEVAQSPRYKITEKSQAVAFWCDPISGHATLYWYRQILGQGPELLVQFQDESVVDDSQLPKDRFSAERLKGVDSTLKIQPAELGDSAMYLCASSLSAGTREQYFGPGTRLTVT.

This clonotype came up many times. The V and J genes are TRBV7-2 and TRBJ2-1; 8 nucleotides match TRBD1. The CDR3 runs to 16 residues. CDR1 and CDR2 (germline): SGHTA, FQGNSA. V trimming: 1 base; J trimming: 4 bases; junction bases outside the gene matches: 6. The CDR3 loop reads CASSLEDRDRYNEQFF. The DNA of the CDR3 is TGTGCCAGCAGCTTAGAGGACAGGGATCGTTACAATGAGCAGTTCTTC.

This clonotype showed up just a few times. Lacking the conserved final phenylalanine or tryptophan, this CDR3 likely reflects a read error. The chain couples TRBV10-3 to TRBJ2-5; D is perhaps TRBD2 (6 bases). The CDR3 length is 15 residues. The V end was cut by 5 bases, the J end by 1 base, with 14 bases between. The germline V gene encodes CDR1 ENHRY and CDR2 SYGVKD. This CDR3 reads CAISPGARFQETQYL. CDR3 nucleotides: TGTGCCATCAGTCCGGGAGCCAGATTCCAAGAGACCCAGTACCTC.

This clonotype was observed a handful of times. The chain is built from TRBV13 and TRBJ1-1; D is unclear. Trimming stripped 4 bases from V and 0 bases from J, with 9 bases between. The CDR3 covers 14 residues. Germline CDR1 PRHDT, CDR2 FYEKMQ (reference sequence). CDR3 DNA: TGTGCCAGCAGCTCGCCCTCAGTGAACACTGAAGCTTTCTTT. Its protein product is CASSSPSVNTEAFF.

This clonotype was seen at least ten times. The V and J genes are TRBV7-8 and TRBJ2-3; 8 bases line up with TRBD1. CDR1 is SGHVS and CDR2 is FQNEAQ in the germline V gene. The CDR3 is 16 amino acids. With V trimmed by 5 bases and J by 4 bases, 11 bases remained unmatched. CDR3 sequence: CASSPGRDRSSDTQYF. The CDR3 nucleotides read TGTGCCAGCAGCCCAGGCCGGGACAGGAGTTCAGATACGCAGTATTTT.

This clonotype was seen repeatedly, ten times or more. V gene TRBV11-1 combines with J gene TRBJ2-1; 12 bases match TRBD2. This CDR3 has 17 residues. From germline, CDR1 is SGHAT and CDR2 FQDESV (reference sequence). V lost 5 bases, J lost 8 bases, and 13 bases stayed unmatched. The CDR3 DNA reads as TGTGCCAGCAGCCCCCACGGCGCTAGCGGGAGGGCCGATGAGCAGTTCTTC. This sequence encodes CASSPHGASGRADEQFF.

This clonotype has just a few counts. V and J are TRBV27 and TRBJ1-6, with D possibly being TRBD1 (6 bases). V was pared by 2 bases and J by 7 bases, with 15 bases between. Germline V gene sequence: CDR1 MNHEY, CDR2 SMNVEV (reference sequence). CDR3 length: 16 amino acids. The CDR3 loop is CASSLREGDGNSPLHF. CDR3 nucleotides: TGTGCCAGCAGTTTACGGGAGGGGGATGGAAATTCACCCCTCCACTTT.

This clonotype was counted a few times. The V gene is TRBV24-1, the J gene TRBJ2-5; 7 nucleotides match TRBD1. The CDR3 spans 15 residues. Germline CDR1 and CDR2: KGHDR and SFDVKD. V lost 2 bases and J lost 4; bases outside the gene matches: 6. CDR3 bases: TGTGCCACCAGTGATTCTACAGGGGCGGGAGAGACCCAGTACTTC. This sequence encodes CATSDSTGAGETQYF.

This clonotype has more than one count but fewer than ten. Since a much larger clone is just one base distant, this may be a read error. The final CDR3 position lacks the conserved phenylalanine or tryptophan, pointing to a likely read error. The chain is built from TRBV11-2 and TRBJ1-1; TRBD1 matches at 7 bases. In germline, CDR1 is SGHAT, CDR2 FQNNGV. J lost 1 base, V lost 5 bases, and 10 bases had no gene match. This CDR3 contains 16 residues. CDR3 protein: CASSPRQGVANTEAFL. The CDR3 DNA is TGTGCCAGCAGCCCCCGACAGGGCGTTGCGAACACTGAAGCTTTCCTT.

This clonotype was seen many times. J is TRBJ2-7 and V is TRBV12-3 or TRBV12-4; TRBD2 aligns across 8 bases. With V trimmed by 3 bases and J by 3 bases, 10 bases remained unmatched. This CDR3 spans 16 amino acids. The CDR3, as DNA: TGTGCCAGCAGTTTTTCGCTCGGGGGGGTAAACTACGAGCAGTACTTC. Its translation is CASSFSLGGVNYEQYF.

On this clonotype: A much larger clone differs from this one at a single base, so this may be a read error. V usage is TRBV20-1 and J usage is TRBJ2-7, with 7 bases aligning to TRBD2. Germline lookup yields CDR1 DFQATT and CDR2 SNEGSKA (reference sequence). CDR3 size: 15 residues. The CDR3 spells CGARDWSGNSYEQYF. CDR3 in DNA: TGCGGTGCTAGAGATTGGAGCGGGAACTCCTACGAGCAGTACTTC.

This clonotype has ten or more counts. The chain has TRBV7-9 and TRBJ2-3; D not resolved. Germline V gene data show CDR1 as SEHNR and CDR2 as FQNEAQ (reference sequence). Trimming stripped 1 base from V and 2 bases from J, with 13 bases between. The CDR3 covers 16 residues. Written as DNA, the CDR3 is TGTGCCAGCAGCTTAGGCCCCTCTAGGGACACAGATACGCAGTATTTT. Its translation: CASSLGPSRDTDTQYF.

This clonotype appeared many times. The CDR3 DNA reads as TGTGCCACCAGCAGAGACAGCGCCTACGAGCAGTACTTC. This gives the protein CATSRDSAYEQYF. The V and J genes are TRBV15 and TRBJ2-7, with unresolved D. This CDR3 spans 13 amino acids. Germline CDR1 and CDR2: LNHNV and YYDKDF (reference sequence). The ends were cut back, 0 bases at V and 2 bases at J, with 5 bases in the middle.